This T cell receptor (beta chain) was sequenced for a study of blood T cell repertoires in COVID-19 (TCRdb year 2020). In terms of the full investigation: The collaborator samples originated in the United States, Italy and Spain and spanned the acute and convalescent phases of COVID-19. The material from the prospective study consisted of cDNA or gDNA derived from T cells, B-cell-depleted T cells, or PBMCs. Deeply sampled blood TCRbeta repertoires from subjects exposed to, actively infected with, or recovered from COVID-19 were included in the dataset. A freely available public database, intended as a resource for researchers studying the immune response to SARS-CoV-2, is where the repertoires were released. Samples came from the ongoing ImmuneRACE study (first 160 participants) plus 1,254 subjects from 6 global collaborators. Sample metadata almost always included a de-identified subject ID, COVID-19 status, age in years and sex. Where available, HLA class I and class II types were taken from metadata supplied by the sample provider and were not determined by assay-based typing.

The CDR3, cysteine through phenylalanine, is 15 amino acids long. Just the 45-base CDR3 DNA is kept, in frame starting at base 1. V sheds 5 bases and J sheds 3 bases, leaving 18 bases between their ends. Reading the germline V gene gives CDR1 SGDLS and CDR2 YYNGEE. TCRbeta CDR3 regions were amplified from genomic DNA using the immunoSEQ Assay, a bias-controlled multiplex PCR. In the authors' own workflow: The number of nucleated cells in each sample was estimated from the amplification of reference gene primers within the assay. To quantify the absolute abundance of each unique TCRbeta CDR3 rearrangement, sequence reads were collapsed and filtered. For each sample, productive Simpson clonality was calculated as the square root of Simpson's diversity index across productive rearrangements. In TCRdb, the immuneACCESS table is reduced to in-frame sequences with V and J assigned. These tables do not hold every clone; where another copy was compared, an unresolved V gene accounts for under half, and the others remain unexplained. V and J calls and clone size are those listed in that table; D and trimming were worked out from the DNA. This sample has over 120,000 clones in its table, and about 80% of those were observed once. Under 5.5% of the sample is taken by the ten largest.

General conclusions and limits of the study: The quantity of clinical and demographic metadata differed by source and by participant and was supplied without curation.

Comment on this clone: What this receptor recognizes is not known. No base quality information exists; no much larger clone differs at one position.

Collaborating institutions collected whole blood in K2EDTA tubes following their own protocols. For TCRbeta analysis, collaborators shipped samples in one of three forms: frozen whole blood, isolated PBMCs, or DNA extracted from either of those sample types. This receptor was identified in a human donor in a cohort sampled during active COVID-19. Sequenced sample: peripheral blood. The sequence is built from TRBV9 and TRBJ2-7; TRBD1 is perhaps the D gene, given 5 matching bases. The DNA reads TGTGCCAGCAGGCCGGACACTCGGGCCGTCTACGAGCAGTACTTC. Its protein product is CASRPDTRAVYEQYF. The full variable domain, completed from the reference TRBV9 and TRBJ2-7 proteins outside the CDR3, reads DSGVTQTPKHLITATGQRVTLRCSPRSGDLSVYWYQQSLDQGLQFLIQYYNGEERAKGNILERFSAQQFPDLHSELNLSSLELGDSALYFCASRPDTRAVYEQYFGPGTRLTVT.